The 30 T cell receptor beta chains in this list originate from one sample, sequenced in a study of T cell repertoires in cytomegalovirus infection. A single record per CDR3 protein comes from TCRdb applying MiXCR to the reads. This sample has 650,000 to 850,000 distinct CDR3 sequences; approximately 32% occur once, and the top ten carry around 13%. For these receptors, no antigen is known. Material: cultured CD8+ T cells from PBMCs, obtained from culture after CMV antigen stimulation. Receptors were obtained from a human donor in good health (CMV status not recorded). Some clones in this sample may be carry-over from other donors' samples.

The gene calls are TRBV6-2 or TRBV6-3 and TRBJ2-4; D call uncertain. The CDR3 is 20 residues long. Between the trimmed V and J ends, which lost 1 base and 0 bases, there was a span of 22 bases. The V gene's germline CDR1 is MNHEY and CDR2 SVGEGT. The CDR3 sequence is CASSYYVERMTPLAKNIQYF. The CDR3 bases are TGTGCCAGCAGTTACTACGTGGAACGGATGACTCCCCTAGCCAAAAACATTCAGTACTTC.

Concerning this clonotype: Germline and junction disagree at one end, which may indicate a read error. The rearrangement joins TRBV29-1 to TRBJ1-1; 7 nucleotides match TRBD1. The CDR3 is 14 amino acids. The germline V gene encodes CDR1 SQVTM and CDR2 ANQGSEA. CDR3 amino acids: CSDLLVTGSTGAFF. The CDR3 DNA sequence: TGCAGCGATTTACTAGTGACAGGGTCCACTGGAGCTTTCTTT.

In this sample, this clonotype turned up a few times. The chain has TRBV7-8 and TRBJ2-1; TRBD2 matches 7 bases. V dropped 4 bases and J dropped 2; count of bases not matched to a gene: 8. CDR1 and CDR2 from the germline V gene are SGHVS and FQNEAQ. The CDR3 is 16 amino acids. DNA for the CDR3: TGTGCCAGCAGCTCCCTGGGGGGGGGGGCCTACAATGAGCAGTTCTTC. Encoded protein: CASSSLGGGAYNEQFF.

The rearrangement joins TRBV5-1 to TRBJ2-3; no definite D call. Germline V gene data show CDR1 as SGHRS and CDR2 as YFSETQ. V lost 1 base to trimming and J lost 6 bases, with 9 bases between them. The length of the CDR3 is 13 residues. The CDR3 nucleotides read TGCGCCAGCAGCTTGTATGGAGCGGATACGCAGTATTTT. Protein sequence: CASSLYGADTQYF.

The sample holds a few counts of this clonotype. One junction end disagrees with the germline gene, perhaps due to a read error. This chain joins TRBV5-5 and TRBJ1-1; unclear D gene. The CDR3 has 14 amino acids. CDR1 is SGHKS and CDR2 is YYEKEE in the germline V gene (reference sequence). The CDR3 sequence: CASTLRASNTEAFF. CDR3 nucleotide sequence: TGTGCCAGCACCTTGAGGGCTTCGAACACTGAAGCTTTCTTT.

The chain uses TRBV12-3 or TRBV12-4 and TRBJ1-6, with unresolved D. V lost 7 bases and J 8 bases, leaving 15 bases between the germline ends. This CDR3 comprises 14 residues. The DNA of the CDR3 is TGTGCCAGCACCCCGGAGGGCGGATATTCACCCCTCCACTTT. Protein sequence: CASTPEGGYSPLHF.

This clonotype was recorded a few times. The V gene is TRBV4-3, the J gene TRBJ1-1; no clear D. Germline V gene lookup returns CDR1 LGHNA and CDR2 YSLEER. With 0 bases removed from V and 4 bases from J, the gap between germline ends came to 9 bases. CDR3 size: 14 residues. CDR3 in DNA: TGCGCCAGCAGCCAAGAGAGATATCCCACTGAAGCTTTCTTT. Its translation is CASSQERYPTEAFF.

The chain joins TRBV6-6 to TRBJ2-7; D uncertain. The germline gives CDR1 MNHNY, CDR2 SVGAGI (reference sequence). The V and J ends lost 5 bases and 5 bases respectively, with 10 bases between them. The CDR3 contains 12 residues. This CDR3 is CASSGPPDEQYF. For the CDR3, the DNA is TGTGCCAGCAGTGGGCCCCCGGACGAGCAGTACTTC.

On this clonotype itself: No DNA is shown, since the ends of the CDR3 on it are uncertain; the CDR3 is the one TCRdb lists. The V call is TRBV5-1, the J call TRBJ1-1; TRBD1 is the table's D call and was not checked against the DNA. Both ends counted, the CDR3 spans 15 residues. Per the germline V gene, CDR1 is SGHRS and CDR2 is YFSETQ. CDR3 sequence: CASSWAEGSYPPAIF.

The chain uses TRBV12-3 or TRBV12-4 and TRBJ1-2; a weak D match, TRBD1 (6 bases). The V and J ends lost 1 base and 8 bases respectively, with 17 bases between them. CDR3 length: 15 amino acids. For the CDR3, the DNA is TGTGCCAGCAGTTTAGTACGGGACATTCGGCGCGGCTACACCTTC. This translates into CASSLVRDIRRGYTF.

The chain joins TRBV14 to TRBJ2-7; tentatively, D is TRBD1 (6 bases). The germline V gene has CDR1 SGHDN and CDR2 FVKESK. This CDR3 is 12 amino acids long. With 6 bases removed from V and 9 bases from J, the gap between germline ends came to 15 bases. The CDR3 DNA reads TGTGCCAGCAGGAGGGGGTCAGGGTGGCAGTACTTC. This encodes CASRRGSGWQYF.

This sequence joins TRBV2 and TRBJ2-7, with D possibly TRBD2 on 5 matching bases. V was clipped by 10 bases and J by 5 bases, with 12 bases between them. CDR1 is SNHLY, CDR2 FYNNEI, per germline. There are 11 residues in the CDR3. CDR3 coding DNA: TGTGCCATCCTACTAGTTAACGAGCAGTACTTC. Its protein product is CAILLVNEQYF. The full variable domain, its missing parts supplied by reference TRBV2 and TRBJ2-7, is EPEVTQTPSHQVTQMGQEVILRCVPISNHLYFYWYRQILGQKVEFLVSFYNNEISEKSEIFDDQFSVERPDGSNFTLKIRSTKLEDSAMYFCAILLVNEQYFGPGTRLTVT.

This clonotype was counted a few times. The CDR3 bases are TGTGCCAGCAGAATGGGACAGACCAACACTGAAGCTTTCTTT. As protein: CASRMGQTNTEAFF. This chain uses TRBV6-5 with TRBJ1-1; TRBD1 aligns across 7 bases. This CDR3 region has 14 residues. The germline V gene encodes CDR1 MNHEY and CDR2 SVGAGI. V dropped 6 bases and J dropped 2; count of bases not matched to a gene: 6.

The V call is TRBV6-5, the J call TRBJ1-1; D is perhaps TRBD1 (6 bases). The length of the CDR3 is 15 residues. The V end was cut by 6 bases, the J end by 6 bases, with 20 bases between. Germline CDR1 is MNHEY and CDR2 is SVGAGI. Here the CDR3 DNA reads TGTGCCAGCAGCCCCTCCCCCACAGGGTTCGCTGAAGCTTTCTTT. Amino acids: CASSPSPTGFAEAFF.

The chain carries TRBV2 and TRBJ2-1; 9 bases fit TRBD1. Germline trimming cut 8 bases from V and 8 bases from J; bases unmatched to any gene: 13. The CDR3 is 15 amino acids. Germline V lookup: CDR1 SNHLY, CDR2 FYNNEI. The CDR3 sequence is CASQGGQGTKDEQFF. The DNA for the CDR3 is TGTGCCAGCCAAGGGGGACAGGGTACTAAAGATGAGCAGTTCTTC.

The chain combines TRBV11-2 with TRBJ1-1; a weak D match, TRBD1 (5 bases). Trimming removed 1 base at V and 2 bases at J, with 8 bases between. This CDR3 is 14 amino acids long. Germline V lookup: CDR1 SGHAT, CDR2 FQNNGV. The CDR3 DNA reads as TGTGCCAGCAGCTTAGGGACATTTAACACTGAAGCTTTCTTT. It yields the protein CASSLGTFNTEAFF.

The chain employs TRBV25-1 and TRBJ2-5; D gene unclear. V lost 8 bases and J lost 7, with 8 bases in between. From germline, CDR1 is MGHDK and CDR2 SYGVNS. The CDR3 loop spans 10 amino acids. CDR3 in DNA: TGTGCCAGCGCGTCGGGGACCCAGTACTTC. It yields the protein CASASGTQYF.

For the CDR3, the DNA is TGCAGTGCAAGGACAGGGAACTACAATGAGCAGTTCTTC. This encodes CSARTGNYNEQFF. The chain is built from TRBV20-1 and TRBJ2-1; 8 bases fit TRBD1. The junction had 4 bases not matched to a gene; V was cut back by 6 bases and J by 3 bases. Germline CDR1 reads DFQATT; CDR2 reads SNEGSKA (reference sequence). The CDR3 is 13 residues long.

This clonotype appeared many times. V is TRBV7-6 and J is TRBJ1-6; D is undetermined. CDR3 length: 13 amino acids. The V end lost 1 base, the J end lost 7 bases, and 5 bases lay between the germline ends. Looked up from germline, CDR1 is SGHVS and CDR2 is FNYEAQ. This CDR3 is CASSLERNSPLHF. The CDR3 DNA reads TGTGCCAGCAGCTTAGAGCGGAATTCACCCCTCCACTTT.

The rearrangement links TRBV7-9 to TRBJ1-2; TRBD1 agrees at 8 bases. With V trimmed by 4 bases and J by 8 bases, 12 bases remained unmatched. The germline CDR1 and CDR2 sequences are SEHNR and FQNEAQ (reference sequence). The CDR3 has 15 amino acids. The CDR3 spells CASSSDRALFYGYTF. For the CDR3, the DNA is TGTGCCAGCAGCTCGGACAGGGCGTTGTTTTACGGCTACACCTTC.

V and J are TRBV7-9 and TRBJ2-7; possibly TRBD1 for D (6 bases). With 1 base removed from V and 3 bases from J, the gap between germline ends came to 13 bases. CDR1 SEHNR and CDR2 FQNEAQ come from the germline V gene (reference sequence). This CDR3 has 15 amino acids. As DNA, the CDR3 is TGTGCCAGCAGCTTAGGATCGGGACACCTCTACGAGCAGTACTTC. It translates to CASSLGSGHLYEQYF.

This clonotype was detected ten times or more. The chain joins TRBV7-8 to TRBJ2-3; 13 bases match TRBD2. J lost 7 bases, V lost 0 bases, and 7 bases had no gene match. Germline CDR1 is SGHVS and CDR2 is FQNEAQ. The CDR3 loop spans 17 amino acids. CDR3 loop: CASSLAPGLAGPYTQYF. DNA for the CDR3: TGTGCCAGCAGCTTAGCCCCGGGACTAGCGGGGCCCTATACGCAGTATTTT.

The chain couples TRBV15 to TRBJ1-1; D is undetermined. The germline gives CDR1 LNHNV, CDR2 YYDKDF (reference sequence). The CDR3 loop spans 14 amino acids. V dropped 4 bases and J dropped 6 bases, with 15 bases sitting between them. DNA for the CDR3: TGTGCCACCAGCAATCTACGACCTAAACCTGAAGCTTTCTTT. It specifies CATSNLRPKPEAFF.

A few counts support this clonotype. The chain uses TRBV5-1 and TRBJ2-5; 15 bases are a match to TRBD2. Germline CDR1 SGHRS, CDR2 YFSETQ. V gave up 4 bases and J gave up 0 bases; unmatched junction bases: 7. The CDR3 runs 18 residues. CDR3 region: CASSPGLAGGLYQETQYF. In DNA, the CDR3 is TGCGCCAGCAGCCCGGGACTAGCGGGGGGCCTCTACCAAGAGACCCAGTACTTC.

In the case of this clonotype: With a much larger clone just one base away, this may be a read error. V and J are TRBV7-2 and TRBJ1-5; D gene ambiguous. The CDR3 runs to 14 residues. In germline, CDR1 is SGHTA, CDR2 FQGNSA. The CDR3 protein is CASTLTRLDQPQHF. The DNA of the CDR3 is TGTGCCAGCACCTTAACAAGGTTGGATCAGCCCCAGCATTTT.

A few counts support this clonotype. The gene calls are TRBV7-8 and TRBJ1-1; 8 bases fit TRBD1. Trimming removed 3 bases from V and 7 bases from J; junction bases left unmatched: 7. The germline CDR1 and CDR2 sequences are SGHVS and FQNEAQ. The CDR3 spans 14 residues. As DNA, the CDR3 is TGTGCCAGCAGCTTCGGCAGGGGGCTGAATGAAGCTTTCTTT. Its protein is CASSFGRGLNEAFF.

This clonotype was found many times. This chain joins TRBV7-2 and TRBJ2-7; the match to TRBD2 covers 7 bases. V gave up 1 base and J gave up 2 bases; unmatched junction bases: 5. The CDR3 runs 15 residues. Looked up from germline, CDR1 is SGHTA and CDR2 is FQGNSA. Here the CDR3 reads CASSLEGGGPYEQYV. CDR3 DNA sequence: TGTGCCAGCAGCTTAGAGGGCGGGGGTCCCTACGAGCAGTACGTC.

CDR3 sequence reads: CASNLDRARQETQYF. CDR3 DNA sequence: TGTGCCAGCAACCTCGACAGGGCCCGCCAAGAGACCCAGTACTTC. The chain recombines TRBV28 with TRBJ2-5, with 7 bases lining up with TRBD1. V lost 7 bases and J lost 1; bases outside the gene matches: 9. Germline CDR1 MDHEN, CDR2 SYDVKM. CDR3 length: 15 amino acids.

Only a few counts were recorded for this clonotype. The chain is built from TRBV7-6 and TRBJ1-2, with D unclear. Trimming pared 4 bases from V and 6 bases from J, leaving 6 bases between. Germline-derived CDR1 and CDR2 are SGHVS and FNYEAQ. The CDR3 consists of 11 residues. This CDR3 reads CASSSTNGYTF. CDR3 bases: TGTGCCAGCAGCTCCACGAATGGCTACACCTTC. Using reference TRBV7-6 and TRBJ1-2 for the parts outside the CDR3, the full variable domain is GAGVSQSPRYKVTKRGQDVALRCDPISGHVSLYWYRQALGQGPEFLTYFNYEAQQDKSGLPNDRFSAERPEGSISTLTIQRTEQRDSAMYRCASSSTNGYTFGSGTRLTVV.

The chain joins TRBV6-2 or TRBV6-3 to TRBJ2-7; D is perhaps TRBD2 (5 bases). Deletions cut 2 bases from V and 5 bases from J, with 13 bases between. The germline V gene encodes CDR1 MNHEY and CDR2 SVGEGT. There are 14 residues in the CDR3. CDR3 in amino acids: CASSYSAGLHEQYV. Here the CDR3 DNA reads TGTGCCAGCAGTTACAGTGCGGGTTTACACGAGCAGTACGTC.